This is a list of T cell receptor beta chains from one sample in a study of cytomegalovirus exposure and HLA in healthy donors. The method was immunoSEQ multiplex PCR; TCRdb's version includes in-frame clones alone and lacks a portion of them. The repertoire holds fewer than 120,000 clones, with over 85% as singletons. Sequenced input: PBMCs. The receptor source for this set is a woman under 30 in good health and CMV-seronegative. The CDR3 runs from the conserved cysteine through the conserved F or W. A D gene is named only where the DNA matches it firmly. Size is omitted from some rows. Given values are once, few, many or a class for expanded clones.

TRBD1,TRBV28,.,TRBJ1-2,CASSLPTTTGGRNYGYTF,TGTGCCAGCAGTTTGCCCACGACTACAGGGGGAAGGAACTATGGCTACACCTTC
.,TRBV5-1,.,TRBJ1-5,CASRFNAGEGQPQHF,TGCGCCAGCAGATTCAACGCAGGGGAGGGACAGCCCCAGCATTTT
TRBD2,TRBV18,once,TRBJ2-7,CASSPQTSGYEQYF,TGTGCCAGCTCACCTCAGACTAGCGGCTACGAGCAGTACTTC
.,TRBV4-1,.,TRBJ2-7,CASSQSGGFDYEQYF,TGCGCCAGCAGCCAAAGCGGAGGGTTCGACTACGAGCAGTACTTC
.,TRBV28,.,TRBJ1-1,CASSYREAFF,TGTGCCAGCAGTTACCGGGAAGCTTTCTTT
.,TRBV4-3,.,TRBJ1-4,CASSQGRGEKLFF,TGCGCCAGCAGCCAGGGGCGAGGTGAAAAACTGTTTTTT
TRBD2,TRBV29-1,.,TRBJ2-7,CSVGTSGNYEQYF,TGCAGCGTTGGCACTAGCGGAAACTACGAGCAGTACTTC
TRBD1,TRBV5-4,.,TRBJ2-1,CASSLKTGGYNEQFF,TGTGCCAGCAGCTTGAAGACAGGGGGATACAATGAGCAGTTCTTC
TRBD1,TRBV9,.,TRBJ2-3,CASSLGQGRSVDTQYF,TGTGCCAGCAGCCTTGGACAGGGGAGGTCGGTAGATACGCAGTATTTT
TRBD1,TRBV6-5,.,TRBJ1-6,CASSSGQGLWSPLHF,TGTGCCAGCAGTTCAGGACAGGGTTTATGGTCACCCCTCCACTTT
TRBD2,TRBV11-2,.,TRBJ2-1,CASSLDLRTRGNNEQFF,TGTGCCAGCAGCTTAGATCTGAGGACTAGAGGAAACAATGAGCAGTTCTTC
.,TRBV4-2,.,TRBJ1-2,CASSQEATGSNYGYTF,TGTGCCAGCAGCCAAGAGGCAACAGGGTCTAACTATGGCTACACCTTC
.,TRBV5-1,.,TRBJ2-1,CASSLAREQFF,TGCGCCAGCAGCTTGGCTCGTGAGCAGTTCTTC
.,TRBV6-4,few,TRBJ2-2,CASSDSEGGELFF,TGTGCCAGCAGTGACTCTGAGGGCGGGGAGCTGTTTTTT
TRBD1,TRBV9,.,TRBJ1-1,CASSVVPTGLNTEAFF,TGTGCCAGCAGCGTAGTGCCGACAGGGTTGAACACTGAAGCTTTCTTT
.,TRBV29-1,.,TRBJ2-3,CSVGSGFGTSTDTQYF,TGCAGCGTTGGATCAGGGTTTGGGACTAGCACAGATACGCAGTATTTT
.,TRBV5-1,.,TRBJ1-3,CASSLANGAGNTIYF,TGCGCCAGCAGCTTGGCGAACGGGGCTGGAAACACCATATATTTT
.,TRBV6-5,.,TRBJ1-5,CASALGRGNQPQHF,TGTGCCAGCGCACTAGGGAGGGGCAATCAGCCCCAGCATTTT
.,TRBV2,once,TRBJ2-1,CASSERTPGYNEQFF,TGTGCCAGCAGTGAAAGGACTCCTGGCTACAATGAGCAGTTCTTC
TRBD1,TRBV14,.,TRBJ1-3,CASSRPGQGNTIYF,TGTGCCAGCAGCCGTCCGGGACAGGGAAACACCATATATTTT
TRBD1,TRBV5-1,.,TRBJ2-4,CASSFRQGPKNIQYF,TGCGCCAGCAGCTTTAGACAGGGGCCAAAAAACATTCAGTACTTC
TRBD2,TRBV5-4,.,TRBJ2-1,CASSPNTGTSGNNEQFF,TGTGCCAGCAGCCCGAATACCGGGACTAGCGGCAACAATGAGCAGTTCTTC
.,TRBV2,.,TRBJ2-7,CASSDGHSYEQYF,TGTGCCAGCAGTGATGGGCACTCCTACGAGCAGTACTTC
TRBD1,TRBV6-5,.,TRBJ1-1,CASSYPGQGAGEAFF,TGTGCCAGCAGTTACCCCGGACAGGGGGCAGGTGAAGCTTTCTTT
.,TRBV11-2,.,TRBJ2-7,CASSLEIIVGGEQYF,TGTGCCAGCAGCTTAGAAATCATAGTGGGGGGAGAGCAGTACTTC
TRBD1,TRBV6-5,.,TRBJ1-4,CASSSGGQGTNEKLFF,TGTGCCAGCAGTTCCGGCGGACAGGGTACTAATGAAAAACTGTTTTTT
TRBD2,TRBV5-1,.,TRBJ2-2,CASSRGSGVTGELFF,TGCGCCAGCAGCCGGGGTAGCGGGGTCACCGGGGAGCTGTTTTTT
TRBD1,TRBV7-2,.,TRBJ2-2,CASSADRGLGTGELFF,TGTGCCAGCAGCGCCGACAGGGGGCTAGGGACCGGGGAGCTGTTTTTT
TRBD2,TRBV27,once,TRBJ2-1,CASSPRVGRGIQFF,TGTGCCAGCAGTCCCCGGGTTGGGCGGGGGATTCAGTTCTTC
TRBD1,TRBV5-1,.,TRBJ2-3,CASSWGTATDTQYF,TGCGCCAGCAGCTGGGGGACAGCCACAGATACGCAGTATTTT
.,TRBV18,.,TRBJ1-2,CASSREGISYGYTF,TGTGCCAGCTCTAGGGAGGGGATATCCTATGGCTACACCTTC
TRBD1,TRBV28,once,TRBJ2-5,CASSLRPGGGETQYF,TGTGCCAGCAGTTTACGACCAGGGGGCGGAGAGACCCAGTACTTC
.,TRBV7-9,.,TRBJ1-4,CASSLSRGATNEKLFF,TGTGCCAGCAGCTTATCTCGGGGGGCTACTAATGAAAAACTGTTTTTT
TRBD1,TRBV5-1,.,TRBJ2-2,CASSWGQGTNTGELFF,TGCGCCAGCAGCTGGGGACAGGGAACTAACACCGGGGAGCTGTTTTTT
.,TRBV30,.,TRBJ2-2,CAWEPGSLAGELFF,TGTGCCTGGGAACCAGGGTCTCTGGCCGGGGAGCTGTTTTTT
TRBD2,TRBV10-2,.,TRBJ2-7,CASSDQLGLADYEQYF,TGCGCCAGCAGTGACCAACTGGGACTAGCCGACTACGAGCAGTACTTC
TRBD1,TRBV6-5,.,TRBJ1-3,CASRDRGGNTIYF,TGTGCCAGCAGAGACAGGGGGGGAAACACCATATATTTT
TRBD1,TRBV4-1,once,TRBJ1-1,CASSQPGGPYTEAFF,TGCGCCAGCAGCCAGCCAGGGGGCCCCTACACTGAAGCTTTCTTT
TRBD2,TRBV6-1,.,TRBJ2-7,CASSEDARTSMYEQYF,TGTGCCAGCAGTGAAGATGCGAGGACTAGCATGTACGAACAGTACTTC
.,TRBV9,.,TRBJ2-1,CASSSEGDYNEQFF,TGTGCCAGCAGCTCCGAGGGGGATTACAATGAGCAGTTCTTC
TRBD1,TRBV28,.,TRBJ1-1,CASSRLQQGGNTEAFF,TGTGCCAGCAGTCGATTACAACAGGGGGGGAACACTGAAGCTTTCTTT